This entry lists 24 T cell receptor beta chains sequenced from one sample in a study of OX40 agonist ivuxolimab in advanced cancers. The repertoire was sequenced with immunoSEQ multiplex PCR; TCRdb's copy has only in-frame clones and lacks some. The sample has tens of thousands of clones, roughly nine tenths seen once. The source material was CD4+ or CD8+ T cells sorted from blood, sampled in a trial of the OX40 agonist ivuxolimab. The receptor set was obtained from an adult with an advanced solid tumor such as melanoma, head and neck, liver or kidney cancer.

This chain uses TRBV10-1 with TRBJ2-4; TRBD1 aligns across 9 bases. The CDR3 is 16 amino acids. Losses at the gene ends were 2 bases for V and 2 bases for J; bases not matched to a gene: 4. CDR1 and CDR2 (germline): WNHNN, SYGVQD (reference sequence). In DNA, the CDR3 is TGCGCCAGCAGTGAGGGGGGGACAGGGTCCAAAAACATTCAGTACTTC. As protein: CASSEGGTGSKNIQYF.

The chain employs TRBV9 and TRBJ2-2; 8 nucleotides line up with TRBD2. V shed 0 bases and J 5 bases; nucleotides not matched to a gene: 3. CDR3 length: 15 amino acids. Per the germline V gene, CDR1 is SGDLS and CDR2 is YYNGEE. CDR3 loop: CASSVAGTSTGELFF. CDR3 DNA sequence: TGTGCCAGCAGCGTAGCCGGGACTAGTACCGGGGAGCTGTTTTTT.

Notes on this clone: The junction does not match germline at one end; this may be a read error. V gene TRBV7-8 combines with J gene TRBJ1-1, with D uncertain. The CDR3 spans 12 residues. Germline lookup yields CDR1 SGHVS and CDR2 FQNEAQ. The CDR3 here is CASSQSRTSRFF. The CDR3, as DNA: TGTGCCAGCAGCCAATCTAGAACGTCGCGTTTTTTT.

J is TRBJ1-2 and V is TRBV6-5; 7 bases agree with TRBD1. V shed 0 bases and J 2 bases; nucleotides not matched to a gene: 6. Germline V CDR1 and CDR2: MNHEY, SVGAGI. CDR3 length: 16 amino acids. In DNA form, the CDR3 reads TGTGCCAGCAGTTACTCTACAGGGGTGAGAAACTATGGCTACACCTTC. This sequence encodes CASSYSTGVRNYGYTF.

CDR3 bases: TGCGCCAGCAGCTTGGTACAGGTGCCCGGGGAGCTGTTTTTT. It encodes CASSLVQVPGELFF. This chain uses TRBV5-1 with TRBJ2-2; weak D call: TRBD1 (5 bases). Germline CDR1 reads SGHRS; CDR2 reads YFSETQ. Trimming took off 0 bases at V and 6 bases at J, with 9 bases between the two ends. This CDR3 contains 14 residues.

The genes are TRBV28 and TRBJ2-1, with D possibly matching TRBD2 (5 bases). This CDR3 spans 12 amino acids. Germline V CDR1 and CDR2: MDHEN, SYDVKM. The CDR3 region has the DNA TGTGGGACGACTACTAACTACAATGAGCAGTTCTTC. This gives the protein CGTTTNYNEQFF.

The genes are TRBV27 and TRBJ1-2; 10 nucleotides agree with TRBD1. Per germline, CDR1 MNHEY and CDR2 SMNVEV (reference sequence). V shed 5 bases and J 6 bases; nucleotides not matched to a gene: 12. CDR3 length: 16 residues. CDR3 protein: CASSPYRRGTGDGYTF. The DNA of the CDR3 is TGTGCCAGCAGTCCCTACCGCCGGGGGACAGGGGATGGCTACACCTTC.

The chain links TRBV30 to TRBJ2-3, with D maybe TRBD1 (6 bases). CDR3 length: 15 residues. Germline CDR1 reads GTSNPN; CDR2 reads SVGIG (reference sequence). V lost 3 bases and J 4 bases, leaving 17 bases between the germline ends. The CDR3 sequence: CAWSGQGSRADTQYF. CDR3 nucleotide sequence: TGTGCCTGGAGCGGGCAGGGGTCGAGGGCAGATACGCAGTATTTT.

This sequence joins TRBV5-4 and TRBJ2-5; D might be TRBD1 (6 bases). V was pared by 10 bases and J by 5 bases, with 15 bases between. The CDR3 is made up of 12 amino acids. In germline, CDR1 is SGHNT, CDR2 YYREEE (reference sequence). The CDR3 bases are TGTGCCCTGGGGGCTGGGGTCGAGACCCAGTACTTC. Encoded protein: CALGAGVETQYF.

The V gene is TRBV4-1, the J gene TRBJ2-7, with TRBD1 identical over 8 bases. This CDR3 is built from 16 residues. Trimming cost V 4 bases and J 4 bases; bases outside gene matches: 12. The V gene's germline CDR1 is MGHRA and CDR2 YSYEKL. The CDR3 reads CASSPRSGQGQYEQYF. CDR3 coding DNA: TGCGCCAGCAGCCCCCGGAGTGGACAGGGTCAGTACGAGCAGTACTTC.

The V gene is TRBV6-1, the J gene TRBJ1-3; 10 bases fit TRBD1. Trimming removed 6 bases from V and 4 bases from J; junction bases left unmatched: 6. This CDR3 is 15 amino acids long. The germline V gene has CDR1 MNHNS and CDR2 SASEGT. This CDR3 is CASRMGQGTGNTIYF. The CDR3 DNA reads TGTGCCAGCAGAATGGGACAGGGGACGGGAAACACCATATATTTT.

CDR3 nucleotide sequence: TGTGCCAGTAGTATTGCCGGGAGGGCCTACGAGCAGTACTTC. It encodes CASSIAGRAYEQYF. The chain joins TRBV19 to TRBJ2-7; 8 positions agree with TRBD2. The V segment lost 3 bases and the J segment 2 bases; nucleotides outside the gene matches: 3. Germline V CDR1 and CDR2: LNHDA, SQIVND (reference sequence). This CDR3 is built from 14 residues.

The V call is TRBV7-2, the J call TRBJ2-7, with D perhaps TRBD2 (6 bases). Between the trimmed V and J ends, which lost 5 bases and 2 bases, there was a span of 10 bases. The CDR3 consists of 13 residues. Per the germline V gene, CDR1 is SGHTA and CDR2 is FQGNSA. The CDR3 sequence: CASSQRLAYEQYF. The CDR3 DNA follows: TGTGCCAGCAGCCAACGACTAGCCTACGAGCAGTACTTC.

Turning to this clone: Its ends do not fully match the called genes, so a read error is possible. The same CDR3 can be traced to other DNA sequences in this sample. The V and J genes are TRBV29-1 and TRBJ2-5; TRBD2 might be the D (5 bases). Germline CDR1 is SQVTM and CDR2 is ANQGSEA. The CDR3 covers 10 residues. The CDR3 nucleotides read TGTAGCGTTGGAAGAGAGACCCAGTACTTC. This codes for CSVGRETQYF.

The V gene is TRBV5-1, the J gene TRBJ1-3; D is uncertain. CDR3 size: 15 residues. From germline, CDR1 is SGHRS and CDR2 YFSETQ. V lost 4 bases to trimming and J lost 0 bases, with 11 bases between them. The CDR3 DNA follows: TGCGCCAGCAGCGACCAAAGAAACTCTGGAAACACCATATATTTT. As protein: CASSDQRNSGNTIYF.

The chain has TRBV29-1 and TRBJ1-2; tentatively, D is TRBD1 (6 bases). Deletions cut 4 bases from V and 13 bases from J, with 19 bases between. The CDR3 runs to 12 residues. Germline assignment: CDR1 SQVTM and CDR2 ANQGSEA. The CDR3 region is CSVVHKVGASTF. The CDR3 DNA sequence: TGCAGCGTTGTGCACAAGGTGGGGGCCTCCACCTTC.

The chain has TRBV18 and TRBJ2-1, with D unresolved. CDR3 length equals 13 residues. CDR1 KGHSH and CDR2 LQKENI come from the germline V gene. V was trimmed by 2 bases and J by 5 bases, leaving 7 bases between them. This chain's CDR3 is CASSPNPNNEQFF. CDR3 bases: TGTGCCAGCTCACCAAACCCGAACAATGAGCAGTTCTTC.

The CDR3 coding sequence is TGTGCCAGCAGCTTGGTGGGGGCCCGAGAGCAGTACGTC. Encoded protein: CASSLVGAREQYV. V gene TRBV5-4 combines with J gene TRBJ2-7, with D possibly being TRBD1 (6 bases). The CDR3 length is 13 residues. V was shortened by 0 bases and J by 7 bases, with 11 bases between the two germline ends. The germline gives CDR1 SGHNT, CDR2 YYREEE (reference sequence).

The CDR3 reads CASSNLPNLGQGKNFGEQYV. In DNA, the CDR3 is TGTGCCAGCAGCAACCTCCCCAACTTGGGACAGGGGAAAAATTTCGGCGAGCAGTACGTC. The V and J genes are TRBV21-1 and TRBJ2-7; the D segment call TRBD1 is taken from the table without a DNA check. TRBV21-1 is a documented pseudogene. This CDR3 spans 20 amino acids.

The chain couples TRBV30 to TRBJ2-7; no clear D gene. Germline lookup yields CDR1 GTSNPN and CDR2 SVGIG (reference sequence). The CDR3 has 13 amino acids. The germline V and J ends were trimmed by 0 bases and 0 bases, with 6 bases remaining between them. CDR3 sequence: CAWSVGSSYEQYF. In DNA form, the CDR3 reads TGTGCCTGGAGTGTGGGCAGCTCCTACGAGCAGTACTTC.

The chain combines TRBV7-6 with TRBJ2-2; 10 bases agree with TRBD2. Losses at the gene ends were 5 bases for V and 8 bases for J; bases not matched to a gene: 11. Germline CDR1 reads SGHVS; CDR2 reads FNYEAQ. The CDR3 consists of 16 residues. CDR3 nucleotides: TGTGCCAGCAGCAACCTAGCGGGGGCCTCCGGTGGGGAGCTGTTTTTT. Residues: CASSNLAGASGGELFF.

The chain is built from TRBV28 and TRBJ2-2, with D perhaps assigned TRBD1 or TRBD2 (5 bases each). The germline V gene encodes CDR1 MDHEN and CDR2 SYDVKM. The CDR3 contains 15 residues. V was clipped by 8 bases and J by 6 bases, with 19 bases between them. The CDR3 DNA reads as TGTGCCAGCGAGGATCCGGGGCGTTTGTCCGGGGAGCTGTTTTTT. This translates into CASEDPGRLSGELFF.

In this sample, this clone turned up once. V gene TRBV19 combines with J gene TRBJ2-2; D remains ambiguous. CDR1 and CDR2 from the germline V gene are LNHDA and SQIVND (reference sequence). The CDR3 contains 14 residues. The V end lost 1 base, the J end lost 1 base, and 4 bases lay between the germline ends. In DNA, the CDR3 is TGTGCCAGTAGTATAGGGGAGAACACCGGGGAGCTGTTTTTT. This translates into CASSIGENTGELFF.

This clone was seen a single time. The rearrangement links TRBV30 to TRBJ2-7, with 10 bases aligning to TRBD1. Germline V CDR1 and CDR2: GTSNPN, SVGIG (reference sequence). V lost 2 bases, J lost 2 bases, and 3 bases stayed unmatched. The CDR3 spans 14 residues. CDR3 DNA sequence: TGTGCCTGGAGTTTCGGACAGGGGGCCTACGAGCAGTACTTC. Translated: CAWSFGQGAYEQYF.